This T cell receptor beta chain was recorded in a study of CD4 T cells in relation to SARS-CoV-2 and coronaviruses. Overall study findings and caveats: Approximately 65% of donors had memory CD4+ clonotypes crossrecognizing SARS-CoV-2 and common cold coronavirus spike. Compared with monoreactive clones, crossreactive clones showed significantly weaker SARS-CoV-2 expansion.

Libraries were prepared by immunoSEQ multiplex PCR; TCRdb keeps only in-frame clonotypes and omits some of them. The repertoire holds 35,000 to 45,000 clones, with over 75% as singletons. Trimming took 5 bases from V and 4 from J, leaving 9 bases between them. The CDR3 covers 12 residues. Germline V gene data show CDR1 as MNHEY and CDR2 as SVGAGI. As for this clone: The antigen remains undetermined.

Sequencing was done on a sample of memory CD4+ T cells from PBMCs. The chain carries TRBV6-5 and TRBJ2-7; unclear D gene. The sequence came from an adult with COVID-19. CDR3 in DNA: TGTGCCAGCAGTCCAGGTTGGTACGAGCAGTACTTC. This gives the protein CASSPGWYEQYF.